One sample yielded the 27 T cell receptor beta chains listed below, sequenced in a study of cytomegalovirus exposure and HLA in healthy donors. The PCR made use of 60 Vbeta and 13 Jbeta primers. Repertoires were generated with immunoSEQ multiplex PCR, while TCRdb's copy carries only in-frame clones and drops some. The repertoire includes 90,000 to 110,000 clones, around 72% of them detected once, and around 2.1% sits in the top ten. The sequenced sample consisted of PBMCs. The origin of the receptors is a man aged 25-45 years in good health and CMV-seronegative.

This clone turned up a few times. The chain recombines TRBV30 with TRBJ1-4, with 7 bases that match TRBD1. The CDR3 runs 14 residues. Germline lookup yields CDR1 GTSNPN and CDR2 SVGIG (reference sequence). Trimming at V came to 3 bases and at J to 8 bases, leaving 9 bases not matched to a gene. The CDR3 sequence: CAWRPGGISEKLFF. As DNA, the CDR3 is TGTGCCTGGAGGCCAGGGGGGATTAGCGAAAAACTGTTTTTT.

This chain uses TRBV6-5 with TRBJ1-4; TRBD1 matches 9 bases. The germline CDR1 and CDR2 sequences are MNHEY and SVGAGI. This CDR3 is 16 amino acids long. The trim removed 2 bases at V and 7 bases at J, leaving 8 bases unmatched. The CDR3 bases are TGTGCCAGCAGTTACCTCGAGACAGGGGGGACTGAAAAACTGTTTTTT. Translating gives CASSYLETGGTEKLFF.

The rearrangement uses TRBV11-2 and TRBJ2-1; D possibly corresponds to TRBD2 (6 bases). Germline CDR1 is SGHAT and CDR2 is FQNNGV. The CDR3 totals 12 residues. Trimming took off 0 bases at V and 10 bases at J, with 7 bases between the two ends. For the CDR3, the DNA is TGTGCCAGCAGCTTAGACGGAGGGGAGCAGTTCTTC. It is translated as CASSLDGGEQFF.

V usage is TRBV7-3 and J usage is TRBJ2-7; 11 positions match TRBD1. The germline gives CDR1 SGHTA, CDR2 FQGTGA. This CDR3 has 13 amino acids. The V and J ends lost 5 bases and 7 bases, in that order; junction bases with no gene match: 4. The CDR3 coding sequence is TGTGCCAGCAGCCAGGACAGGGGGCGTGAGCAGTACTTC. This gives the protein CASSQDRGREQYF.

The rearrangement uses TRBV7-2 and TRBJ1-5; possible D gene TRBD1, 5 bases. V gave up 3 bases and J gave up 4 bases, with 13 bases separating them. Germline lookup yields CDR1 SGHTA and CDR2 FQGNSA. The CDR3 is 15 residues long. CDR3 region: CASSFNIGGNQPQHF. For the CDR3, the DNA is TGTGCCAGCAGCTTCAACATCGGGGGAAATCAGCCCCAGCATTTT.

V gene TRBV5-1 combines with J gene TRBJ2-5, with 8 bases aligning to TRBD1. CDR1 and CDR2 from the germline V gene are SGHRS and YFSETQ. CDR3 length: 15 residues. V lost 5 bases and J lost 0; bases outside the gene matches: 6. CDR3: CASSYGDRNQETQYF. The CDR3 DNA is TGCGCCAGCAGTTACGGGGACAGGAACCAAGAGACCCAGTACTTC.

V and J are TRBV21-1 and TRBJ1-3. TRBV21-1 is reported as a pseudogene. The CDR3 consists of 14 residues. The CDR3 loop reads CASSISGAGNTIYF. The CDR3, as DNA: TGTGCCAGCAGCATATCGGGGGCTGGAAACACCATATATTTT.

The V call is TRBV5-1, the J call TRBJ2-1, with TRBD1 matching over 7 bases. In germline, CDR1 is SGHRS, CDR2 YFSETQ. This CDR3 region has 14 residues. The V segment lost 1 base and the J segment 5 bases; nucleotides outside the gene matches: 3. The CDR3 sequence is CASSLRDSDNEQFF. In nucleotides, the CDR3 is TGCGCCAGCAGCTTGAGGGACAGCGACAATGAGCAGTTCTTC.

This clone was counted once. The chain links TRBV2 to TRBJ2-5, with 15 bases identical to TRBD2. Germline V gene lookup returns CDR1 SNHLY and CDR2 FYNNEI. This CDR3 region has 16 residues. The ends lost 4 bases at V and 5 bases at J; junction bases unmatched: 5. The chain's CDR3 is CASSGTSGRDRETQYF. The CDR3 region has the DNA TGTGCCAGCAGTGGGACTAGCGGGAGGGATAGGGAGACCCAGTACTTC.

The genes are TRBV15 and TRBJ2-3; 8 nucleotides line up with TRBD2. Germline lookup yields CDR1 LNHNV and CDR2 YYDKDF (reference sequence). This CDR3 region has 18 residues. The ends lost 0 bases at V and 4 bases at J; junction bases unmatched: 12. The CDR3 sequence: CATSRDYPEERESDTQYF. DNA for the CDR3: TGTGCCACCAGCAGAGATTACCCAGAGGAGCGGGAGTCAGATACGCAGTATTTT.

The V gene is TRBV27, the J gene TRBJ1-1; D may be TRBD1 (6 bases). Germline values: CDR1 MNHEY, CDR2 SMNVEV (reference sequence). This CDR3 contains 13 residues. V was shortened by 5 bases and J by 5 bases, with 12 bases between the two germline ends. The CDR3 DNA sequence: TGTGCCAGCAGTGAAAGGGGGAGAACTGAAGCTTTCTTT. Protein: CASSERGRTEAFF.

This chain uses TRBV7-9 with TRBJ1-2; no clear D gene. V was trimmed by 8 bases and J by 4 bases, leaving 14 bases between them. Germline loops: CDR1 SEHNR, CDR2 FQNEAQ (reference sequence). This CDR3 contains 13 residues. In DNA form, the CDR3 reads TGTGCCAGCCTAGAGACCCCAAGCTATGGCTACACCTTC. It codes for CASLETPSYGYTF.

This sequence joins TRBV2 and TRBJ1-4, with 7 bases aligning to TRBD1. Trimming at V came to 7 bases and at J to 8 bases, leaving 16 bases not matched to a gene. CDR1 is SNHLY and CDR2 is FYNNEI in the germline V gene. This CDR3 comprises 16 residues. CDR3 residues: CASISSMTGRGEKLFF. In DNA, the CDR3 is TGTGCCAGCATCAGTAGCATGACAGGGCGAGGGGAAAAACTGTTTTTT.

V and J are TRBV9 and TRBJ1-6; TRBD1 might be the D (5 bases). V dropped 3 bases and J dropped 8 bases, with 21 bases sitting between them. Germline loops: CDR1 SGDLS, CDR2 YYNGEE. The CDR3 has 17 amino acids. CDR3 region: CASSAQGWEGVDSPLHF. CDR3 in DNA: TGTGCCAGCAGCGCTCAGGGATGGGAGGGAGTGGATTCACCCCTCCACTTT.

The chain has TRBV27 and TRBJ2-7, with 14 bases lining up with TRBD2. This CDR3 spans 15 amino acids. The germline CDR1 and CDR2 sequences are MNHEY and SMNVEV (reference sequence). V lost 6 bases, J lost 6 bases, and 7 bases stayed unmatched. CDR3 in DNA: TGTGCCAGCAGCAACGGACTAGCGGGAGGACGCGAGCAGTACTTC. Translating it yields CASSNGLAGGREQYF.

This chain joins TRBV30 and TRBJ2-5, with a weak D call TRBD1 (5 bases). V lost 5 bases and J 3 bases, leaving 10 bases between the germline ends. CDR3 length: 12 residues. CDR1 and CDR2 from the germline V gene are GTSNPN and SVGIG (reference sequence). The CDR3 loop is CAWETVKETQYF. The CDR3 DNA sequence: TGTGCCTGGGAGACAGTGAAAGAGACCCAGTACTTC.

This sequence joins TRBV18 and TRBJ1-1, with D perhaps TRBD1 (5 bases). The CDR3 runs to 15 residues. CDR1 is KGHSH and CDR2 is LQKENI in the germline V gene. V was pared by 1 base and J by 3 bases, with 12 bases between. CDR3 sequence reads: CASSPRRVGDTEAFF. The CDR3 nucleotides read TGTGCCAGCTCACCACGTCGGGTAGGGGACACTGAAGCTTTCTTT. Full variable domain (remainder filled in from reference TRBV18 and TRBJ1-1): NAGVMQNPRHLVRRRGQEARLRCSPMKGHSHVYWYRQLPEEGLKFMVYLQKENIIDESGMPKERFSAEFPKEGPSILRIQQVVRGDSAAYFCASSPRRVGDTEAFFGQGTRLTVV.

The V gene is TRBV9, the J gene TRBJ1-1, with D hard to call. CDR1 is SGDLS and CDR2 is YYNGEE in the germline V gene. The CDR3 is made up of 17 amino acids. V shed 3 bases and J shed 4 bases, with 22 bases lying between them. This CDR3 is CASSAWFKEAGGTEAFF. In DNA form, the CDR3 reads TGTGCCAGCAGCGCGTGGTTTAAGGAAGCGGGTGGCACTGAAGCTTTCTTT.

The chain uses TRBV11-3 and TRBJ2-2; the D is unclear. The V end was cut by 4 bases, the J end by 2 bases, with 14 bases between. CDR1 SGHNT and CDR2 YENEEA come from the germline V gene. The CDR3 spans 16 residues. The CDR3 DNA reads as TGTGCCAGCAGCTCCCCAACGGGTTCTAACACCGGGGAGCTGTTTTTT. Translating gives CASSSPTGSNTGELFF.

This clone was seen a handful of times. The CDR3 sequence: CASSLVSGVETDTQYF. As DNA, the CDR3 is TGTGCCAGCAGCTTGGTTAGCGGGGTGGAGACAGATACGCAGTATTTT. V usage is TRBV5-6 and J usage is TRBJ2-3; 8 positions match TRBD2. The V gene end was trimmed by 0 bases and the J gene end by 3 bases; junction bases not matched to a gene: 6. The CDR3 is 16 amino acids. Germline V lookup: CDR1 SGHDT, CDR2 YYEEEE. Looking up the rest from reference TRBV5-6 and TRBJ2-3 gives the full variable domain: DAGVTQSPTHLIKTRGQQVTLRCSPKSGHDTVSWYQQALGQGPQFIFQYYEEEERQRGNFPDRFSGHQFPNYSSELNVNALLLGDSALYLCASSLVSGVETDTQYFGPGTRLTVL.

This rearrangement joins TRBV9 to TRBJ2-7; TRBD1 aligns across 11 bases. V shed 3 bases and J 0 bases; nucleotides not matched to a gene: 2. The CDR3 sequence is 15 residues long. The germline gives CDR1 SGDLS, CDR2 YYNGEE. CDR3 sequence reads: CASSEGQGGSYEQYF. The CDR3 DNA reads TGTGCCAGCAGCGAGGGACAGGGGGGCTCCTACGAGCAGTACTTC.

The CDR3 spells CASSYPYRGGYGYTF. CDR3 bases: TGTGCCAGTAGTTACCCCTACAGGGGGGGTTATGGCTACACCTTC. This chain joins TRBV19 and TRBJ1-2; 8 bases map to TRBD1. Germline V gene sequence: CDR1 LNHDA, CDR2 SQIVND (reference sequence). The CDR3 is 15 residues long. V trimming: 5 bases; J trimming: 5 bases; junction bases outside the gene matches: 10.

V gene TRBV2 combines with J gene TRBJ1-5; no clear D. The CDR3 extends over 13 amino acids. Trimming removed 6 bases at V and 4 bases at J, with 10 bases between. Per the germline V gene, CDR1 is SNHLY and CDR2 is FYNNEI. The CDR3 coding sequence is TGTGCCAGCAGACCTGACGGGAATCAGCCCCAGCATTTT. Translating gives CASRPDGNQPQHF.

This clone showed up just once. V gene TRBV27 combines with J gene TRBJ2-7, with D possibly being TRBD2 (7 bases). From germline, CDR1 is MNHEY and CDR2 SMNVEV (reference sequence). This CDR3 is built from 16 residues. Trimming removed 6 bases at V and 0 bases at J, with 18 bases between. This CDR3 is CASSPSAGAHSYEQYF. CDR3 coding DNA: TGTGCCAGCAGCCCCTCCGCGGGGGCCCACTCCTACGAGCAGTACTTC.

V usage is TRBV5-1 and J usage is TRBJ2-7, with TRBD1 matching over 8 bases. In germline, CDR1 is SGHRS, CDR2 YFSETQ. The CDR3 loop spans 14 amino acids. The junction had 15 bases not matched to a gene; V was cut back by 10 bases and J by 6 bases. CDR3 in amino acids: CASNYGTGTGEQYF. Written as DNA, the CDR3 is TGCGCCTCAAACTACGGGACAGGAACGGGCGAGCAGTACTTC.

The chain employs TRBV11-2 and TRBJ2-3; 8 positions match TRBD2. CDR1 SGHAT and CDR2 FQNNGV come from the germline V gene. Trimming took 4 bases from V and 9 from J; bases not matched to a gene: 6. This CDR3 has 13 residues. CDR3 coding DNA: TGTGCCAGCAGCTCCCTTAGCGGGGTGACGCAGTATTTT. The encoded protein is CASSSLSGVTQYF.

The CDR3 region has the DNA TGTGCCAGCAGTGGGCCGGGGGATACGCAGTATTTT. This gives the protein CASSGPGDTQYF. The chain is built from TRBV6-1 and TRBJ2-3; possible D gene TRBD2, 5 bases. The CDR3 extends over 12 amino acids. Germline CDR1 reads MNHNS; CDR2 reads SASEGT. V dropped 4 bases and J dropped 6 bases, with 8 bases sitting between them.